The rows below give T cell receptor beta chains drawn from one sample of a study of blood T cell repertoires in COVID-19. Method: immunoSEQ multiplex PCR; TCRdb's copy keeps in-frame clones and lacks some. The data show roughly 290,000 clones, 70% to 90% seen once. The sequenced sample consisted of PBMCs or T cells enriched from blood (not recorded which). All receptors derive from a man younger than 40 who had recovered from COVID-19. CDR3s include the opening cysteine and the closing phenylalanine or tryptophan. The D gene is left open where the match is weak. Expanded clones are given a class, and other clones once, few, many or no size at all.

V: TRBV10-3
size: -
J: TRBJ2-7
D: -
DNA: TGCGGGGCGGGGAGGTTGGCTGACGAGCAGTACTTC
CDR3: CGAGRLADEQYF

V: TRBV10-3
size: -
J: TRBJ2-3
D: -
DNA: TGTGCCATCCCTGGCAGGGGCCCAGATACGCAGTATTTT
CDR3: CAIPGRGPDTQYF

V: TRBV7-9
size: -
J: TRBJ1-2
D: -
DNA: TGTGCCAGCAGCTTAGGATCCCTGACTTGGGGCTACACCTTC
CDR3: CASSLGSLTWGYTF

V: TRBV30
size: -
J: TRBJ1-2
D: TRBD1
DNA: TGTGCCTGGAGTACAGGGGGGAACTATGGCTACACCTTC
CDR3: CAWSTGGNYGYTF

V: TRBV3-1/TRBV3-2
size: once
J: TRBJ1-3
D: TRBD1
DNA: TGTGCCAGCAGCCTCCAAACAGGGGGCTCTGGAAACACCATATATTTT
CDR3: CASSLQTGGSGNTIYF

V: TRBV7-9
size: -
J: TRBJ1-3
D: TRBD1
DNA: TGTGCCAGCAGTTCGGACAGGGACGGAAACACCATATATTTT
CDR3: CASSSDRDGNTIYF

V: TRBV5-1
size: -
J: TRBJ1-4
D: -
DNA: TGCGCCAGCAGCTTGCTCTCTTCCCTGGGACATACGGAAAAACTGTTTTTT
CDR3: CASSLLSSLGHTEKLFF

V: TRBV28
size: -
J: TRBJ2-7
D: TRBD1
DNA: TGTGCCAGCAGTCCCACAGGGGGCGGCCTCGTCGAGCAGTACTTC
CDR3: CASSPTGGGLVEQYF

V: TRBV4-3
size: -
J: TRBJ2-5
D: -
DNA: TGCGCCAGCAGCCAAACCCTCAACAACCAAGAGACCCAGTACTTC
CDR3: CASSQTLNNQETQYF

V: TRBV4-1
size: -
J: TRBJ2-1
D: TRBD1
DNA: TGCGCCAGCAGCCAAGATAGGGGGCCGCGTGCGATGGAGCAGTTCTTC
CDR3: CASSQDRGPRAMEQFF

V: TRBV5-8
size: -
J: TRBJ2-1
D: -
DNA: TGTGCCAGCAGCTTGGAGGGGCGCGGCAATGAGCAGTTCTTC
CDR3: CASSLEGRGNEQFF

V: TRBV28
size: -
J: TRBJ1-1
D: -
DNA: TGTGCCAGCAGTCTCCAGGGGAACACTGAAGCTTTCTTT
CDR3: CASSLQGNTEAFF

V: TRBV7-2
size: few
J: TRBJ1-2
D: -
DNA: TGTGCCAGCAGCTTTCGGAGGGAGTATGGCTACACCTTC
CDR3: CASSFRREYGYTF

V: TRBV6-1
size: -
J: TRBJ2-3
D: TRBD2
DNA: TGTGCCAGCAGTGAACTAGCGGGGGGACGCGATACGCAGTATTTT
CDR3: CASSELAGGRDTQYF

V: TRBV7-2
size: -
J: TRBJ2-5
D: -
DNA: TGTGCCAGCAGCGTCTCCCCGGTAGAGACCCAGTACTTC
CDR3: CASSVSPVETQYF

V: TRBV3-1/TRBV3-2
size: -
J: TRBJ2-5
D: TRBD1
DNA: TGTGCCAGCGGGGACAGGGGCGCCCAAGAGACCCAGTACTTC
CDR3: CASGDRGAQETQYF

V: TRBV7-3
size: -
J: TRBJ2-7
D: -
DNA: TGTGCCAGCAGCCCTGGGGGGGCCCTACCCTACGAGCAGTACTTC
CDR3: CASSPGGALPYEQYF

V: TRBV29-1
size: -
J: TRBJ1-1
D: -
DNA: TGCAGCGTGGGCTTGGGGCCCAGGAACACTGAAGCTTTCTTT
CDR3: CSVGLGPRNTEAFF

V: TRBV7-2
size: -
J: TRBJ1-2
D: -
DNA: TGTGCCAGCAGCTCCTCTCGGAGCCGGCAGGGTTACACCTTC
CDR3: CASSSSRSRQGYTF

V: TRBV6-2/TRBV6-3
size: -
J: TRBJ2-3
D: TRBD2
DNA: TGTGCCAGCAGTCGCGGGACTAGCGGGGGATTGGTGACAGATACGCAGTATTTT
CDR3: CASSRGTSGGLVTDTQYF

V: TRBV6-5
size: -
J: TRBJ1-2
D: -
DNA: TGTGCCAGCAGGGACAGTCCGGAGGACTATGGCTACACCTTC
CDR3: CASRDSPEDYGYTF

V: TRBV29-1
size: -
J: TRBJ1-2
D: -
DNA: TGCAGCGTTGAGGTGGGGGCGCGAAGGGGCTACACCTTC
CDR3: CSVEVGARRGYTF

V: TRBV12-1
size: -
J: TRBJ1-2
D: -
DNA: TGTGCCAGCAGCGTAACCGGGGTCGACTCTGGCTACACCTTC
CDR3: CASSVTGVDSGYTF

V: TRBV5-1
size: -
J: TRBJ2-1
D: TRBD2
DNA: TGCGCCAGCCGACCTAGCGGGGGAACTTACAATGAGCAGTTCTTC
CDR3: CASRPSGGTYNEQFF

V: TRBV27
size: -
J: TRBJ2-7
D: -
DNA: TGTGCCAGCAGTTTCCAGGGGAGCTCCTACGAGCAGTACTTC
CDR3: CASSFQGSSYEQYF

V: TRBV7-9
size: -
J: TRBJ1-5
D: TRBD1
DNA: TGTGCCAGCAGCTTTAGCACTTCAGGGGGCCTTCAGCCCCAGCATTTT
CDR3: CASSFSTSGGLQPQHF

V: TRBV19
size: -
J: TRBJ2-2
D: -
DNA: TGTGCCAGTACCCTAAATAATGGGGGCCGAACCGGGGAGCTGTTTTTT
CDR3: CASTLNNGGRTGELFF

V: TRBV9
size: -
J: TRBJ1-4
D: TRBD1
DNA: TGTGCCAGCAGCAGTTTAGGGGGCAGCAATAATGAAAAACTGTTTTTT
CDR3: CASSSLGGSNNEKLFF

V: TRBV11-2
size: -
J: TRBJ2-7
D: -
DNA: TGTGCCAGCAGCTTTTGGGACACTAGCTCCTACGAGCAGTACTTC
CDR3: CASSFWDTSSYEQYF

V: TRBV29-1
size: -
J: TRBJ2-3
D: -
DNA: TGCAGCGTTGTAGGTTCCCTAGTTAGCACAGATACGCAGTATTTT
CDR3: CSVVGSLVSTDTQYF

V: TRBV6-1
size: -
J: TRBJ1-1
D: TRBD1
DNA: TGTGCCAGCAGTGAAGTTGAGGGGGCGATTGCTGAAGCTTTCTTT
CDR3: CASSEVEGAIAEAFF

V: TRBV30
size: few
J: TRBJ1-1
D: -
DNA: TGTGCCTGGAGTCATTTTGAAGCTTTCTTT
CDR3: CAWSHFEAFF

V: TRBV4-2
size: -
J: TRBJ2-7
D: TRBD2
DNA: TGTGCCAGCAGCACACGACTAGCGGGGCCCTACGAGCAGTACTTC
CDR3: CASSTRLAGPYEQYF

V: TRBV5-1
size: -
J: TRBJ2-1
D: TRBD2
DNA: TGCGCCAGCAGCTTGGTAAGCGGGGGGGCAAATGAGCAGTTCTTC
CDR3: CASSLVSGGANEQFF

V: TRBV19
size: -
J: TRBJ1-2
D: -
DNA: TGTGCCAGTAGCAGCGGGAGTCAATACTATGGCTACACCTTC
CDR3: CASSSGSQYYGYTF